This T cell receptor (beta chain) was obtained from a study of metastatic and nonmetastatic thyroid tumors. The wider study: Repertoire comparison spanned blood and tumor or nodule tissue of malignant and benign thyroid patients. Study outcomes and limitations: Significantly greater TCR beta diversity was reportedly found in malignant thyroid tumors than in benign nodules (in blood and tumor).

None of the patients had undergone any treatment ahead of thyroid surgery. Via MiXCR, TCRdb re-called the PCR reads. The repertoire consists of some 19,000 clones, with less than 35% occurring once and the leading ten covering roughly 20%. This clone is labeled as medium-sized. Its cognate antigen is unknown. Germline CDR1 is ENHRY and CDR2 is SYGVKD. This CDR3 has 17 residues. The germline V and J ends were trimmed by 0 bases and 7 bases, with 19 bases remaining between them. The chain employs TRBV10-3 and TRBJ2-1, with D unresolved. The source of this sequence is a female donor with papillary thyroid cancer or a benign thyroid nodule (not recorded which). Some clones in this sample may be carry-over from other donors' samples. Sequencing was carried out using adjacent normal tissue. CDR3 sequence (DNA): TGTGCCATCAGTGAGTCGAAGGGTCAGTTCATGAAGAATGAGCAGTTCTTC. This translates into CAISESKGQFMKNEQFF.